Below, one T cell receptor (beta chain) is given with its context. Original methodology: Estimates of nucleated cell counts were drawn from the amplification of reference gene primers. Measured with immunoSEQ multiplex PCR; TCRdb has only the in-frame clones, and not every one. Clonal size and the V and J genes are those of that table, whereas D and trimming came from the DNA. The sample includes about 16,000 clones, roughly 85% seen only once; the top ten take around half. These data belong to a study of blood T cell repertoires in COVID-19. Study overall: Both acute and convalescent COVID-19 samples were obtained from the United States, Italy and Spain. PBMCs, B-cell-depleted T cells, or T cells provided the cDNA or gDNA that made up the material.

V dropped 2 bases and J dropped 8; count of bases not matched to a gene: 8. The CDR3 is made up of 15 amino acids. Germline loops: CDR1 SGHKS, CDR2 YYEKEE (reference sequence). The TCR originated in a human donor in a cohort sampled during active COVID-19. This chain links TRBV5-5 with TRBJ2-1; 9 bases agree with TRBD1. The sample taken for sequencing was peripheral blood. CDR3 DNA: TGTGCCAGCAGCTTAGACAGGGGGAGGCGCGATGAGCAGTTCTTC. Translation: CASSLDRGRRDEQFF.